A selection of T cell receptor beta chains follows, all from one sample in a study of cytomegalovirus exposure and HLA in healthy donors. Profiled with immunoSEQ multiplex PCR; TCRdb holds only in-frame clones, not every one. The table lists approximately 220,000 clones, over 65% of them singletons, with around 0.63% in the top ten. Input material: PBMCs. The receptors derive from a man in his late teens or twenties in good health and CMV-seronegative. CDR3s include the opening cysteine and the closing phenylalanine or tryptophan. The D gene is left open where the match is weak. The size of a clone is reported for some rows only, either as once, few or many, or as a class for expanded clones.

J gene	clone size	D gene	V gene	CDR3 DNA	CDR3 protein
TRBJ1-2	once	TRBD1	TRBV5-5	TGTGCCAGCAGCGGGGAGGACAGGGGGCTTAATGGCTACACCTTC	CASSGEDRGLNGYTF
TRBJ1-1	few	.	TRBV18	TGTGCCAGCAGGCTATACGGCGGAAGGAACACTGAAGCTTTCTTT	CASRLYGGRNTEAFF
TRBJ2-7	.	.	TRBV7-9	TGTGCCAGCAGCCCCGTCGGGGGGCTCTACGAGCAGTACTTC	CASSPVGGLYEQYF
TRBJ1-3	.	TRBD1	TRBV19	TGTGCCAGTTTCCCGGGACAGGGACCGTCTGGAAACACCATATATTTT	CASFPGQGPSGNTIYF
TRBJ1-1	.	TRBD1	TRBV7-8	TGTGCCAGCAGCTTAGGCCAGGGGGCCGCTGAAGCTTTCTTT	CASSLGQGAAEAFF
TRBJ1-2	.	TRBD1	TRBV28	TGTGCCAGCAGTTTTATTCAGGGGGCGGGTGGCTACACCTTC	CASSFIQGAGGYTF
TRBJ2-2	.	TRBD1	TRBV5-1	TGCGCCAGCACACCGGGACAGGGGGACACCGGGGAGCTGTTTTTT	CASTPGQGDTGELFF
TRBJ2-7	.	.	TRBV11-2	TGTGCCAGCAGCCCGCCGGGAACCTTCTACGAGCAGTACTTC	CASSPPGTFYEQYF
TRBJ2-1	.	.	TRBV5-1	TGCGCCAGCAGCTTGATGGGGCTATGGGGCGATGAGCAGTTCTTC	CASSLMGLWGDEQFF
TRBJ2-7	.	.	TRBV14	TGTGCCAGCAGCCAACTAGCCGCCTACGAGCAGTACTTC	CASSQLAAYEQYF
TRBJ2-2	many	TRBD1	TRBV10-1	TGCGCCAGCAGTGAGTTGTCAGGGGGCGGCGGGGAGCTGTTTTTT	CASSELSGGGGELFF
TRBJ2-7	.	TRBD2	TRBV5-4	TGTGCCAGCAGCCCCACTCCGGGACTAGCGGAATCCTACGAGCAGTACTTC	CASSPTPGLAESYEQYF
TRBJ2-7	.	.	TRBV5-5	TGTGCCAGCAGCTCAGGATACTCCTACGAGCAGTACTTC	CASSSGYSYEQYF
TRBJ2-7	.	TRBD1	TRBV10-3	TGTGCCATCAGTGGCCCCCCGGGACAGGGGGCTGGGGAGCAGTACTTC	CAISGPPGQGAGEQYF
TRBJ2-1	.	TRBD2	TRBV11-2	TGTGCCAGCTCCATGAGTAGCGGGAGGGCCCTCTACAATGAGCAGTTCTTC	CASSMSSGRALYNEQFF
TRBJ2-3	once	TRBD2	TRBV7-7	TGTGCTTCGGTTAAGCTAGCGGGTTCAGATACGCAGTATTTT	CASVKLAGSDTQYF
TRBJ1-1	.	.	TRBV6-1	TGTGCCAGCAGGAGTGGATCGGGTTGGAACACTGAAGCTTTCTTT	CASRSGSGWNTEAFF
TRBJ2-5	.	.	TRBV7-2	TGTGCCAGCAGCCAGCGGGTCGTGGAGACCCAGTACTTC	CASSQRVVETQYF
TRBJ2-7	.	.	TRBV18	TGTGCCAGCAACACCGGAGGACCTTCCTACGAGCAGTACTTC	CASNTGGPSYEQYF
TRBJ1-5	few	TRBD1	TRBV9	TGTGCCAGCAGCTACGGACAGGCCAATCAGCCCCAGCATTTT	CASSYGQANQPQHF
TRBJ2-5	few	TRBD2	TRBV5-1	TGCGCCAGCAGCTTGGGACTAGCGGGGGAGACCCAGTACTTC	CASSLGLAGETQYF
TRBJ2-7	.	TRBD1	TRBV5-6	TGTGCCAGCACCATCGCCACAGGGGGCGTTAGGGAGCAGTACTTC	CASTIATGGVREQYF
TRBJ2-5	.	TRBD2	TRBV5-1	TGCGCCAGCCGGACAAAACCCGGACTAGCGGGGGTTGAGCAGTACTTC	CASRTKPGLAGVEQYF
TRBJ2-7	.	TRBD2	TRBV10-1	TGCGCCAGCAGTGATAGCGGGAACTACGAGCAGTACTTC	CASSDSGNYEQYF
TRBJ1-1	few	TRBD1	TRBV18	TGTGCCAGCCGAAGGGGGACAGGTAACACTGAAGCTTTCTTT	CASRRGTGNTEAFF
TRBJ1-5	.	.	TRBV27	TGTGCCAGCAGACCCAGTCAGCGGAGCAATCAGCCCCAGCATTTT	CASRPSQRSNQPQHF
TRBJ2-7	.	.	TRBV5-1	TGCGCCAGCAGCTTGTACGGGATCGAGCAGTACTTC	CASSLYGIEQYF
TRBJ1-2	.	.	TRBV7-2	TGTGCCAGCAGCCCCCCGGGCTATGGCTACACCTTC	CASSPPGYGYTF
TRBJ2-2	.	.	TRBV19	TGTGCCAGTAGCCCCTTTGAGGGCACCGGGGAGCTGTTTTTT	CASSPFEGTGELFF
TRBJ2-7	.	TRBD2	TRBV18	TGTGCCAGCTCACCAGCTAGCGGGATCTCCTACGAGCAGTACTTC	CASSPASGISYEQYF
TRBJ2-5	.	.	TRBV5-6	TGTGCCAGCAGCCCCGTTGGGGGGGCTGGAGAGACCCAGTACTTC	CASSPVGGAGETQYF
TRBJ2-7	.	TRBD1	TRBV15	TGTGCCACCAGCAGAGTTCCGCCGACAGGGGCCCTCGGATACGAGCAGTACTTC	CATSRVPPTGALGYEQYF
TRBJ2-3	.	TRBD2	TRBV5-1	TGCGCCAGCAGCCCCGGACTAGCGGGGAGCACAGATACGCAGTATTTT	CASSPGLAGSTDTQYF
TRBJ1-1	.	.	TRBV28	TGTGCCAGCATGTCTCCGAATTCGGGAGATTCGGCCACTGAAGCTTTCTTT	CASMSPNSGDSATEAFF
TRBJ1-2	.	.	TRBV29-1	TGCAGCGTTGAAGATCTAGGGAACAGGAACTATGGCTACACCTTC	CSVEDLGNRNYGYTF